The clone carrying this TCR beta chain was counted a few times. Its antigen is unknown. Trimming took off 0 bases at V and 1 base at J, with 7 bases between the two ends. This CDR3 region has 14 residues. In germline, CDR1 is SGHRS, CDR2 YFSETQ. The PCR made use of 60 Vbeta and 13 Jbeta primers. Per the authors' pipeline: An analysis that came later counted some 81 million unique TCR beta chains, approximately 12 million shared. Measured with immunoSEQ multiplex PCR; TCRdb has only the in-frame clones, and not every one. D and trimming come from the DNA, and the V and J calls and clone size come from that table. The profile shows around 110,000 clones, 55% to 85% of them singletons. The sample comes from a study of cytomegalovirus exposure and HLA in healthy donors. Study in general: Earlier, almost 120 million unique TCR beta sequences were recovered from roughly 170 million T cells by an analysis. General observations from the study: A later analysis linked a missense DCLRE1C variant to TCR beta V- and J-gene trimming. Being productive about 87% or about 30% of the time was typical of most TCR beta V segments in an earlier analysis.

Sequencing input: PBMCs. V is TRBV5-1 and J is TRBJ1-1; D is unresolved. The origin of this receptor is a man aged 25 to 40 in good health and CMV-seronegative. For the CDR3, the DNA is TGCGCCAGCAGCTTGGGGGCCGGGAACACTGAAGCTTTCTTT. Protein: CASSLGAGNTEAFF.